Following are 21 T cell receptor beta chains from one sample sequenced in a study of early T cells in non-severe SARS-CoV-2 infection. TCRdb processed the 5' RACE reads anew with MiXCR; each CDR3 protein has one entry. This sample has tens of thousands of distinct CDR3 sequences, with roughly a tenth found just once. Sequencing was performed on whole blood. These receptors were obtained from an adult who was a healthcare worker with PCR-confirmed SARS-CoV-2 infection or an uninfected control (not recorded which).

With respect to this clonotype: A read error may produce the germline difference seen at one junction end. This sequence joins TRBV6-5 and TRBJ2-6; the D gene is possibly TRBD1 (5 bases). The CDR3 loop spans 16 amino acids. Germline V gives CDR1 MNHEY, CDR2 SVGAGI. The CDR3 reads CASSRRQSSGANVLIF. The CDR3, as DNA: TGTGCCAGCAGCCGGAGACAGAGCTCTGGGGCCAACGTCCTGATTTTC.

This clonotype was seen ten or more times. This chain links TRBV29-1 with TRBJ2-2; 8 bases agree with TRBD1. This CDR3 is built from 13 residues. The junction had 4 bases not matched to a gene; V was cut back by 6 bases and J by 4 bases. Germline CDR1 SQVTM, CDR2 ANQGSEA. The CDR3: CSVADRATGELFF. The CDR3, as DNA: TGCAGCGTGGCGGACAGGGCCACCGGGGAGCTGTTTTTT.

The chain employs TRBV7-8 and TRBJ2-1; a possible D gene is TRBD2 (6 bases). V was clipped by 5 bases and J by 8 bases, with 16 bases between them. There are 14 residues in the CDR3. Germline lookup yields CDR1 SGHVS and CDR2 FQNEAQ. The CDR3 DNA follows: TGTGCCAGCAGCCGCGGGGCTCCCTCGGATGAGCAGTTCTTC. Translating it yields CASSRGAPSDEQFF.

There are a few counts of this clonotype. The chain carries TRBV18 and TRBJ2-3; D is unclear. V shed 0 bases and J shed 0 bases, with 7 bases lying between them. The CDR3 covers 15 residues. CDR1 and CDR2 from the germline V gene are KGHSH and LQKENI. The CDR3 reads CASSPPSLSTDTQYF. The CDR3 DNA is TGTGCCAGCTCACCACCCTCCCTCAGCACAGATACGCAGTATTTT.

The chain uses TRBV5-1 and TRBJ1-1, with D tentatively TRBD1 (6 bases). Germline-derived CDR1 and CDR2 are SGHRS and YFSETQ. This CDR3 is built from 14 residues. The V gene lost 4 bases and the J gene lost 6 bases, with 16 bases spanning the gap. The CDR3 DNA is TGCGCCAGCAGCCTAACAGGGTATGAGGCTGAAGCTTTCTTT. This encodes CASSLTGYEAEAFF.

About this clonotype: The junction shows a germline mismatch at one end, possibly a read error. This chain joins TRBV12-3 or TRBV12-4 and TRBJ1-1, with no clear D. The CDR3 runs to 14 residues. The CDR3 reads CTSSLRPANTEAFF. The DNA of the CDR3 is TGTACCAGCAGTTTAAGGCCGGCGAACACTGAAGCTTTCTTT.

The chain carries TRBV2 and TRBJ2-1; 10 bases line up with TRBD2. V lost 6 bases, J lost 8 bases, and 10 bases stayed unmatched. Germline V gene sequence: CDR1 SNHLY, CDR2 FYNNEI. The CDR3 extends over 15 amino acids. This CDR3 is CASSVSGRQVDEQFF. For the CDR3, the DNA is TGTGCCAGCAGCGTTAGCGGGAGGCAAGTCGATGAGCAGTTCTTC. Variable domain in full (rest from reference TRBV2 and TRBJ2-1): EPEVTQTPSHQVTQMGQEVILRCVPISNHLYFYWYRQILGQKVEFLVSFYNNEISEKSEIFDDQFSVERPDGSNFTLKIRSTKLEDSAMYFCASSVSGRQVDEQFFGPGTRLTVL.

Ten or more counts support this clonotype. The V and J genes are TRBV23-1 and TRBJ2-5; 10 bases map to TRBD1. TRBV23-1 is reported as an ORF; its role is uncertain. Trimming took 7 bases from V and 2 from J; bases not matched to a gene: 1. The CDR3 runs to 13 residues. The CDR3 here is CASKDRGQETQYF. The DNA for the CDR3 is TGCGCCAGCAAGGACAGGGGGCAAGAGACCCAGTACTTC.

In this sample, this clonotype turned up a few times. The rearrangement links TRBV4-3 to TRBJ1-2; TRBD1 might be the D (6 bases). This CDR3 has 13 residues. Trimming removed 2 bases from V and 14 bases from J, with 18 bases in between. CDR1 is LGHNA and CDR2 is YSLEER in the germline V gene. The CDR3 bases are TGCGCCAGCAGCCAACCTGGACAGTTCGGCGTTACCTTC. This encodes CASSQPGQFGVTF.

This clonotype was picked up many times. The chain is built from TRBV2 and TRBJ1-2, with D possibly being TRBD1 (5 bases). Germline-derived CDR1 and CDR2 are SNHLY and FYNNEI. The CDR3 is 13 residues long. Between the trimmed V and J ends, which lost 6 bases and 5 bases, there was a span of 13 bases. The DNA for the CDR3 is TGTGCCAGCAGGGATGACAGTCCATATGGCTACACCTTC. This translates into CASRDDSPYGYTF. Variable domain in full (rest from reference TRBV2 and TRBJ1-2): EPEVTQTPSHQVTQMGQEVILRCVPISNHLYFYWYRQILGQKVEFLVSFYNNEISEKSEIFDDQFSVERPDGSNFTLKIRSTKLEDSAMYFCASRDDSPYGYTFGSGTRLTVV.

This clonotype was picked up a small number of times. The CDR3 region has the DNA TGCAGCGTGGAGACAGGGGTCTATGGCTACACCTTC. Protein product: CSVETGVYGYTF. J is TRBJ1-2 and V is TRBV29-1; 8 nucleotides match TRBD1. Germline CDR1 SQVTM, CDR2 ANQGSEA. The CDR3 runs to 12 residues. V gave up 6 bases and J gave up 4 bases; unmatched junction bases: 4.

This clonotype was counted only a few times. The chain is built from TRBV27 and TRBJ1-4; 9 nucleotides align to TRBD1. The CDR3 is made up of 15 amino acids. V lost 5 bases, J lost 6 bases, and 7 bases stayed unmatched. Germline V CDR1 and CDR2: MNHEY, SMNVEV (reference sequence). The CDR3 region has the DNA TGTGCCAGCAGTGGACGGGACAGGGAGGATGAAAAACTGTTTTTT. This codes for CASSGRDREDEKLFF. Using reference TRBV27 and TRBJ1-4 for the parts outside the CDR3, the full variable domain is EAQVTQNPRYLITVTGKKLTVTCSQNMNHEYMSWYRQDPGLGLRQIYYSMNVEVTDKGDVPEGYKVSRKEKRNFPLILESPSPNQTSLYFCASSGRDREDEKLFFGSGTQLSVL.

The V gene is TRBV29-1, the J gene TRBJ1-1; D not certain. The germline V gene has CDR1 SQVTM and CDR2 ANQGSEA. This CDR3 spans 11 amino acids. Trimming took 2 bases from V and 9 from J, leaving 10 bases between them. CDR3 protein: CSVEQPAQAFF. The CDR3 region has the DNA TGCAGCGTTGAACAGCCAGCTCAAGCTTTCTTT.

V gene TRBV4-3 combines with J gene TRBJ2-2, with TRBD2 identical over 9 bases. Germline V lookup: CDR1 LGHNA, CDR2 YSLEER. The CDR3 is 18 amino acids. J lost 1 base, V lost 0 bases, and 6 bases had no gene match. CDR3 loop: CASSQERLAVLNTGELFF. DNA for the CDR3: TGCGCCAGCAGCCAAGAGAGACTAGCGGTCTTGAACACCGGGGAGCTGTTTTTT.

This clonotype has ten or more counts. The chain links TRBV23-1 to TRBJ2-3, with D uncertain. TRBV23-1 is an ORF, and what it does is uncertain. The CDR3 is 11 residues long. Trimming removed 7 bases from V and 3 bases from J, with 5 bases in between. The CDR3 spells CASTLTDTQYF. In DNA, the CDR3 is TGCGCCAGCACCTTAACAGATACGCAGTATTTT.

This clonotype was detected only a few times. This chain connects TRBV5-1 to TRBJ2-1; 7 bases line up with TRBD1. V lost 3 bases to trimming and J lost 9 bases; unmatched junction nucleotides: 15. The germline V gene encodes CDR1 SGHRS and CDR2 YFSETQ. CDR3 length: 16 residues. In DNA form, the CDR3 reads TGCGCCAGCAGCTACCACAGGGGCGGACTTGCAACTGAGCAGTTCTTC. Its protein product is CASSYHRGGLATEQFF.

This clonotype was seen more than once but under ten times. The CDR3 spells CASREGQGTNEKLFF. The CDR3, as DNA: TGTGCCAGCAGGGAGGGACAGGGGACTAATGAAAAACTGTTTTTT. The rearrangement joins TRBV6-1 to TRBJ1-4; 10 bases line up with TRBD1. Germline V lookup: CDR1 MNHNS, CDR2 SASEGT. With V trimmed by 6 bases and J by 2 bases, 3 bases remained unmatched. The CDR3 extends over 15 amino acids.

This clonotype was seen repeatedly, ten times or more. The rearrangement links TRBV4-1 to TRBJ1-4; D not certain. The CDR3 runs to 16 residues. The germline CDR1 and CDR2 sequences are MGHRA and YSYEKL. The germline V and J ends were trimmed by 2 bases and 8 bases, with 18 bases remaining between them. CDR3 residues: CASSQFRLGTEEKLFF. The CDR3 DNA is TGCGCCAGCAGCCAATTTAGGCTGGGAACGGAAGAAAAACTGTTTTTT.

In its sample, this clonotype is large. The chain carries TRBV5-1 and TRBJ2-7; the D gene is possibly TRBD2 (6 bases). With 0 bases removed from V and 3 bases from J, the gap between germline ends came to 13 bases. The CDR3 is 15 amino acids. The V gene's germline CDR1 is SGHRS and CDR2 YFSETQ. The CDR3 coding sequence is TGCGCCAGCAGCTTGGAAATAGCGGCAGACTACGAGCAGTACTTC. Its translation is CASSLEIAADYEQYF.

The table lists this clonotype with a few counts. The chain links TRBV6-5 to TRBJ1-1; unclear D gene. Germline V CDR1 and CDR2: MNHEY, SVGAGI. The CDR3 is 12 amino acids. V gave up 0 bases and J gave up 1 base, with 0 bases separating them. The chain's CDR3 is CASSYSNTEAFF. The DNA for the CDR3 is TGTGCCAGCAGTTACTCGAACACTGAAGCTTTCTTT.

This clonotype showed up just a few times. The CDR3 coding sequence is TGTGCCAGCAGTTCCTATCAGGGGGAGACCCAGTACTTC. It yields the protein CASSSYQGETQYF. The gene calls are TRBV6-6 and TRBJ2-5; D may be TRBD1 (6 bases). CDR3 length: 13 residues. Trimming removed 4 bases from V and 5 bases from J, with 11 bases in between. Germline lookup yields CDR1 MNHNY and CDR2 SVGAGI (reference sequence).